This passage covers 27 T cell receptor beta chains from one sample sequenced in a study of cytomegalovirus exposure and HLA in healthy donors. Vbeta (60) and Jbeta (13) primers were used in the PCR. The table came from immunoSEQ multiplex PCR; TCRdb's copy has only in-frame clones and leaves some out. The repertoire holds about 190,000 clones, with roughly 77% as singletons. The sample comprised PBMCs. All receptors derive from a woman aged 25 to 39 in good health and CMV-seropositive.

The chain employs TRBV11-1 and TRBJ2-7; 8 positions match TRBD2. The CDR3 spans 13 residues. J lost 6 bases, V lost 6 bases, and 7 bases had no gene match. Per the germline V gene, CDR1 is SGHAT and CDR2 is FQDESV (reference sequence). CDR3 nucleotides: TGTGCCAGCAGAGGAGCGGGAGCTCCCGAGCAGTACTTC. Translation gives CASRGAGAPEQYF.

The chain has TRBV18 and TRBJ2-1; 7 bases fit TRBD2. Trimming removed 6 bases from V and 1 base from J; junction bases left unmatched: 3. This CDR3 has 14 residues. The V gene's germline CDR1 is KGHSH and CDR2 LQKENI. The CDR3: CASSQGGSYNEQFF. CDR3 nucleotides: TGTGCCAGCTCCCAGGGAGGGTCCTACAATGAGCAGTTCTTC.

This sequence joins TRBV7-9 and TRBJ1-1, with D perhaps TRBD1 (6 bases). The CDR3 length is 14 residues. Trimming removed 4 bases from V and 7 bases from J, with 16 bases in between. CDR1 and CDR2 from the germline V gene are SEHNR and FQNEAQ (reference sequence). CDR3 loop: CASSSGQLFGEAFF. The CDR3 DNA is TGTGCCAGCAGCTCAGGACAGCTTTTTGGTGAAGCTTTCTTT.

CDR3 coding DNA: TGTGCCAGCAGCTTAACGCAAGCCGCTGTGAGCTTCTTT. Amino acid sequence: CASSLTQAAVSFF. The V gene is TRBV7-9, the J gene TRBJ1-1; D gene unclear. This CDR3 comprises 13 residues. CDR1 is SEHNR and CDR2 is FQNEAQ in the germline V gene (reference sequence). V lost 2 bases, J lost 14 bases, and 18 bases lay in between.

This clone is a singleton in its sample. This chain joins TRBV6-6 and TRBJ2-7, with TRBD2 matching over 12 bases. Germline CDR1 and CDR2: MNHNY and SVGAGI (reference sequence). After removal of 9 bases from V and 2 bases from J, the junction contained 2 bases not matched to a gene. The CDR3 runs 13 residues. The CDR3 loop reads CASGLAGPYEQYF. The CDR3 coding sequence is TGTGCCAGTGGACTAGCGGGACCCTACGAGCAGTACTTC.

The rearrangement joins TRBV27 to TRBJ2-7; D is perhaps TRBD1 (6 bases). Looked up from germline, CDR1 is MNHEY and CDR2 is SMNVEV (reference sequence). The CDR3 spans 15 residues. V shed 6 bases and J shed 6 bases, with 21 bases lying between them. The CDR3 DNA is TGTGCCAGCAGGACAAGGCCCCATGGGGGCGGCGAGCAGTACTTC. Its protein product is CASRTRPHGGGEQYF.

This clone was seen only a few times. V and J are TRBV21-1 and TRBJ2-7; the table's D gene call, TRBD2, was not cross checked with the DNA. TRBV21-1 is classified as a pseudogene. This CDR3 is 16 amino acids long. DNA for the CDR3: TGTGCCAGCAGCAAAGAGACTAGCTTCAGCTCCTACGAGCAGTACTTC. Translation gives CASSKETSFSSYEQYF.

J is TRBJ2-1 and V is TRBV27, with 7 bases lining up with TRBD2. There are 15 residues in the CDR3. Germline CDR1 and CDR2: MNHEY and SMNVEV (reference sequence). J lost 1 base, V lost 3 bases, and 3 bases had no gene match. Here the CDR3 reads CASSFSGPSYNEQFF. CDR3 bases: TGTGCCAGCAGTTTTAGCGGGCCTTCCTACAATGAGCAGTTCTTC.

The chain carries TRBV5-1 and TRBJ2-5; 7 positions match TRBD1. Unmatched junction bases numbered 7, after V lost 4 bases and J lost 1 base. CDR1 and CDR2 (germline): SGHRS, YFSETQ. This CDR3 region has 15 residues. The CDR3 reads CASSPDRVGQETQYF. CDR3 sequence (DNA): TGCGCCAGCAGCCCTGACAGGGTGGGCCAAGAGACCCAGTACTTC.

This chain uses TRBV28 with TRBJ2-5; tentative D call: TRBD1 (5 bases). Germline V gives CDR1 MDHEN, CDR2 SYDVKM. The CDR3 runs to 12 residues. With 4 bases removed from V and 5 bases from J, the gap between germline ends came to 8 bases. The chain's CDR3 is CASSSQGETQYF. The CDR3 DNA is TGTGCCAGCAGTTCCCAGGGTGAGACCCAGTACTTC.

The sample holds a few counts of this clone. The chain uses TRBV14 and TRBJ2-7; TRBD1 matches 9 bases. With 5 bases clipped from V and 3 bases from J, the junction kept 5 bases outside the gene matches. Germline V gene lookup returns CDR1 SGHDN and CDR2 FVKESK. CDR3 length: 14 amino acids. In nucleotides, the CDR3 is TGTGCCAGCAGCGTGGGACAGGGACTCTACGAGCAGTACTTC. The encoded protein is CASSVGQGLYEQYF.

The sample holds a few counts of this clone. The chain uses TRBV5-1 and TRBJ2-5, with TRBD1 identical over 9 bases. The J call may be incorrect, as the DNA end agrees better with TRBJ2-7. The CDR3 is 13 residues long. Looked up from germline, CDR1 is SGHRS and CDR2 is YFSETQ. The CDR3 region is CASSWGQGGEQYF. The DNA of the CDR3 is TGCGCCAGCAGCTGGGGACAGGGAGGCGAGCAGTACTTC.

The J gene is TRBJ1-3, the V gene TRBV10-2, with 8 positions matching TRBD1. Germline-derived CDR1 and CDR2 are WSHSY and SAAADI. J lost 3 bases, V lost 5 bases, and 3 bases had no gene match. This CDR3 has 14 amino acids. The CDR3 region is CASSTGGRGNTIYF. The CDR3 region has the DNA TGCGCCAGCAGTACAGGGGGACGTGGAAACACCATATATTTT.

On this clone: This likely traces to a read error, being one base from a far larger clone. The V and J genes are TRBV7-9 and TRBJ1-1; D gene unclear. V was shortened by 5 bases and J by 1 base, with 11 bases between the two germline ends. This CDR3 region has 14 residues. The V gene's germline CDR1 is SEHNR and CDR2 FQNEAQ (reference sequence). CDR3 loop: CASSPLRGNTEAFF. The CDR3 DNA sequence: TGTGCCAGCAGCCCCCTGCGGGGGAACACTGAAGCTTTCTTT.

CDR3 nucleotides: TGTGCCAGCAGCCCCACGGCAGGGCAGGGGTACGAGCAGTACTTC. Amino acids: CASSPTAGQGYEQYF. The chain has TRBV7-2 and TRBJ2-7; D is possibly TRBD1 (6 bases). CDR1 and CDR2 from the germline V gene are SGHTA and FQGNSA. V lost 5 bases and J lost 4, with 18 bases in between. The CDR3 loop spans 15 amino acids.

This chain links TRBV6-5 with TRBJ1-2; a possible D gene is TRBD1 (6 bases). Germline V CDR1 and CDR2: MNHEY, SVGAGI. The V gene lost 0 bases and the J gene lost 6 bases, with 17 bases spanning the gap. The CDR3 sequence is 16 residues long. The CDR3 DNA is TGTGCCAGCAGTTACTCTGCTGAGGGGGGGTTAGATGGCTACACCTTC. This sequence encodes CASSYSAEGGLDGYTF.

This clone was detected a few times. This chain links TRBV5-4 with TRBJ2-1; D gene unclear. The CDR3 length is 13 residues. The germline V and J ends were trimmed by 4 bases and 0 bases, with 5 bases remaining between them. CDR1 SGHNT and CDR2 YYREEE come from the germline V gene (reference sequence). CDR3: CASSPTSYNEQFF. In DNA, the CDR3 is TGTGCCAGCAGCCCTACCTCCTACAATGAGCAGTTCTTC.

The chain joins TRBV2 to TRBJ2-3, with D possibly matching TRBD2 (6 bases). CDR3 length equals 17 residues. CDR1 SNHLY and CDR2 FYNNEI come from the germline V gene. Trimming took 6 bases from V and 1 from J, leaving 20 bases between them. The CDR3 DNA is TGTGCCAGCAGCGAGATTCCGCGGGACGGACGCACAGATACGCAGTATTTT. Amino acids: CASSEIPRDGRTDTQYF.

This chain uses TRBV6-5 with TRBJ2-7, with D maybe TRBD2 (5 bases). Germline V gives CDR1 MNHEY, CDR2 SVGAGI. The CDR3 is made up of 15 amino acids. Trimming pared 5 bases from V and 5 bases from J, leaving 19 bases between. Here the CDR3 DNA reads TGTGCCAGCAGTCCGGGTAGGCGGGCCCTGGACGAGCAGTACTTC. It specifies CASSPGRRALDEQYF.

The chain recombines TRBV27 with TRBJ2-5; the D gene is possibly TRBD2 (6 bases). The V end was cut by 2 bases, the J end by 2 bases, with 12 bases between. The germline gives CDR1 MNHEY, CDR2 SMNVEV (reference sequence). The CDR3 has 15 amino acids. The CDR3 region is CASSLGGVNQETQYF. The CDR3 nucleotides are TGTGCCAGCAGTTTAGGAGGGGTTAATCAAGAGACCCAGTACTTC.

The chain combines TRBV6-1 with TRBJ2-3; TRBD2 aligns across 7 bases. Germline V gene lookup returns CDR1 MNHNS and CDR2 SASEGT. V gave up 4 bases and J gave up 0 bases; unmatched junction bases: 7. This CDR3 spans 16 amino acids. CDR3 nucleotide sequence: TGTGCCAGCAGTGCTCTAGCGGAGGCTAGCACAGATACGCAGTATTTT. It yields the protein CASSALAEASTDTQYF.

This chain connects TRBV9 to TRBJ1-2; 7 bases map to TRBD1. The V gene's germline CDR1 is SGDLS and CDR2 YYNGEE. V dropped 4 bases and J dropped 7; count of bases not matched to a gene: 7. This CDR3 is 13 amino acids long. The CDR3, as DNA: TGTGCCAGCAGCATAACGACAGGGATTGGCTACACCTTC. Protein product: CASSITTGIGYTF.

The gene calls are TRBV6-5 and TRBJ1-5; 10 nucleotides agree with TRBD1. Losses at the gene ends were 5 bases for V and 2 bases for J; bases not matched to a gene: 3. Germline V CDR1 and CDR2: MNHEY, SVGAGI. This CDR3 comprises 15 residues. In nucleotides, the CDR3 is TGTGCCAGCAGTCCGACAGGGGGCGGCAATCAGCCCCAGCATTTT. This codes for CASSPTGGGNQPQHF.

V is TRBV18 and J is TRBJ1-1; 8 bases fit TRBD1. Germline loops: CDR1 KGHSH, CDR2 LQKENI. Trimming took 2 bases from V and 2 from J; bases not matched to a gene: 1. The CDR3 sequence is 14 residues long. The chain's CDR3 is CASSPGQGNTEAFF. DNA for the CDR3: TGTGCCAGCTCACCAGGACAGGGAAACACTGAAGCTTTCTTT.

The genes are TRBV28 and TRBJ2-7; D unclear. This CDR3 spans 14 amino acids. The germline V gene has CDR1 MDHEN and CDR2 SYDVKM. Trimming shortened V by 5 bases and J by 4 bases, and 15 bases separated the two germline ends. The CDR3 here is CASSLPLSEYEQYF. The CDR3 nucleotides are TGTGCCAGCAGTCTCCCCTTGAGCGAATACGAGCAGTACTTC.

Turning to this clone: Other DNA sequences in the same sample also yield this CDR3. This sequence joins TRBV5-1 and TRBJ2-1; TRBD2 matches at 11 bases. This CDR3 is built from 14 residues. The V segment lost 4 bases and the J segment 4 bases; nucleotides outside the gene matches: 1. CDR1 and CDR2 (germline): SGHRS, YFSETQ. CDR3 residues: CASSPSGGYNEQFF. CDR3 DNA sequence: TGCGCCAGCAGCCCTAGCGGGGGGTACAATGAGCAGTTCTTC.

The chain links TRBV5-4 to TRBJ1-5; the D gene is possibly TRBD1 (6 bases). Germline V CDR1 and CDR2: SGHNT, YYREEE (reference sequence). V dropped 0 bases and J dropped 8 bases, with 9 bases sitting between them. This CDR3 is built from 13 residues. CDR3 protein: CASSLDREKPQHF. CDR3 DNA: TGTGCCAGCAGCTTGGACAGGGAGAAGCCCCAGCATTTT.